The source of this TCR beta chain is a study of T cells in Graves' hyperthyroidism and ophthalmopathy. Study-level background: Peripheral blood collection took place at initial diagnosis, before any treatment.

Sample collection date corresponds to first hyperthyroidism diagnosis, prior to any ophthalmopathy symptoms. PBMCs came from more than 8.5 ml fresh peripheral blood. In this sample, this clonotype turned up a few times. Its antigen is unknown. RNA transcripts were the template for amplifying TCR beta CDR3 regions. The TCR CDR3 was amplified in a first-round RT-PCR using the HTBI primer set. MiXCR was run by TCRdb on the multiplex PCR reads, yielding one entry per CDR3 protein. Among 550,000 to 850,000 distinct CDR3 sequences, over 15% were seen once, and the ten largest hold approximately 15%. Study-level points and caveats: Ophthalmopathy, which appeared later, was predicted by the model a median around 6 months before onset.

The source of this sequence is a woman between 50 and 59 years old with Graves' hyperthyroidism that later progressed to Graves' ophthalmopathy. Sequences were obtained from blood.

The CDR3: CASSFLNLPQETQYF. DNA of the CDR3: TGTGCCAGCAGTTTTCTCAACCTCCCCCAAGAGACCCAGTACTTC. The chain recombines TRBV12-3 or TRBV12-4 with TRBJ2-5; D is unclear. The V gene lost 3 bases and the J gene lost 1 base, with 12 bases spanning the gap. The CDR3 is 15 residues long.